These 23 T cell receptor beta chains came from one sample sequenced in a study of blood T cell repertoires in COVID-19 (TCRdb year 2020). The library was made by the immunoSEQ multiplex PCR assay. TCRdb took this table from immuneACCESS and kept in-frame rearrangements with V and J called. Such tables lack part of the clones; where checked against another copy, unresolved V genes explain under half of the gap, and the rest is unexplained. The sample table lists about 180,000 clones, around 90% of them with a count of one. Jointly, the top ten make up roughly 9% of the sample. The sequencing input was PBMCs or T cells enriched from blood (not recorded which). These receptors came from a woman aged 18-35 years who had recovered from COVID-19.

The V and J genes are TRBV7-9 and TRBJ2-7, with D hard to call. Per the germline V gene, CDR1 is SEHNR and CDR2 is FQNEAQ (reference sequence). This CDR3 region has 11 residues. Between the trimmed V and J ends, which lost 1 base and 5 bases, there was a span of 3 bases. The CDR3, as DNA: TGTGCCAGCAGCTTAGGAGACGAGCAGTACTTC. It yields the protein CASSLGDEQYF.

V usage is TRBV13 and J usage is TRBJ1-1; D may be TRBD1 (6 bases). Trimming shortened V by 5 bases and J by 11 bases, and 18 bases separated the two germline ends. The V gene's germline CDR1 is PRHDT and CDR2 FYEKMQ (reference sequence). The CDR3 runs 13 residues. The DNA for the CDR3 is TGTGCCAGCAGCACAACCCAACAGGGAGCGGCTTTCTTT. Translating it yields CASSTTQQGAAFF.

The chain combines TRBV6-4 with TRBJ2-3, with TRBD2 identical over 12 bases. This CDR3 region has 14 residues. The ends lost 3 bases at V and 6 bases at J; junction bases unmatched: 1. Germline-derived CDR1 and CDR2 are MRHNA and SNTAGT. CDR3 in amino acids: CASSEGTSGDTQYF. CDR3 in DNA: TGTGCCAGCAGTGAGGGGACTAGCGGGGATACGCAGTATTTT.

Only one count was recorded for this clone. The V call is TRBV9, the J call TRBJ2-3; TRBD1 might be the D (6 bases). The CDR3 is 14 amino acids. CDR1 and CDR2 from the germline V gene are SGDLS and YYNGEE. Trimming took 2 bases from V and 4 from J, leaving 11 bases between them. CDR3 region: CASSVTGVADTQYF. CDR3 DNA sequence: TGTGCCAGCAGCGTGACAGGAGTGGCAGATACGCAGTATTTT.

CDR3 region: CASSLGTIYF. In DNA form, the CDR3 reads TGTGCCAGCAGTCTCGGCACCATATATTTT. V and J are TRBV12-3 or TRBV12-4 and TRBJ1-3; D is unclear. The CDR3 consists of 10 residues. Trimming removed 5 bases from V and 9 bases from J, with 5 bases in between.

The V gene is TRBV5-1, the J gene TRBJ2-7; TRBD2 matches 14 bases. The V segment lost 2 bases and the J segment 1 base; nucleotides outside the gene matches: 5. CDR1 is SGHRS, CDR2 YFSETQ, per germline. This CDR3 region has 17 residues. In nucleotides, the CDR3 is TGCGCCAGCAGCTTAGGGACTAGCGGGAGAATATCCTACGAGCAGTACTTC. Encoded protein: CASSLGTSGRISYEQYF.

In its sample, this clone was seen once. The chain employs TRBV28 and TRBJ1-2; TRBD1 is a possible D gene (5 bases). The CDR3 runs to 17 residues. The germline gives CDR1 MDHEN, CDR2 SYDVKM. V lost 4 bases and J lost 4, with 22 bases in between. For the CDR3, the DNA is TGTGCCAGCAGTTCAGCGGGCAGGGATGTCGGCGGCTATGGCTACACCTTC. It yields the protein CASSSAGRDVGGYGYTF.

This clone was recorded once. This chain links TRBV29-1 with TRBJ1-1, with 7 bases fitting TRBD1. J lost 2 bases, V lost 6 bases, and 6 bases had no gene match. The CDR3 runs 13 residues. Germline lookup yields CDR1 SQVTM and CDR2 ANQGSEA. CDR3 amino acids: CSVQRDSNTEAFF. The CDR3 DNA follows: TGCAGCGTGCAGAGGGACAGCAACACTGAAGCTTTCTTT.

The rearrangement joins TRBV7-6 to TRBJ1-6; a weak D match, TRBD1 (6 bases). The CDR3 is 19 amino acids. The V end lost 6 bases, the J end lost 3 bases, and 24 bases lay between the germline ends. Germline V gene lookup returns CDR1 SGHVS and CDR2 FNYEAQ. CDR3 in DNA: TGTGCCAGCAGTCGCCGTCCAATACAGGGAGGGCTCTATAATTCACCCCTCCACTTT. Amino acid sequence: CASSRRPIQGGLYNSPLHF.

The chain links TRBV5-3 to TRBJ1-4; no clear D gene. TRBV5-3 is an ORF; its function is uncertain. Trimming removed 3 bases at V and 1 base at J, with 7 bases between. CDR3 size: 14 residues. CDR3 sequence (DNA): TGTGCCAGAAGCTGGCGGGGAACTAATGAAAAACTGTTTTTT. Translated, it gives CARSWRGTNEKLFF.

The V and J genes are TRBV2 and TRBJ1-4, with D uncertain. This CDR3 contains 14 residues. CDR1 SNHLY and CDR2 FYNNEI come from the germline V gene. The V end lost 0 bases, the J end lost 5 bases, and 7 bases lay between the germline ends. The CDR3 region has the DNA TGTGCCAGCAGTGAAGCGCTTCGGAATGAAAAACTGTTTTTT. It codes for CASSEALRNEKLFF.

The V call is TRBV13, the J call TRBJ1-6, with 8 bases lining up with TRBD1. Germline V gives CDR1 PRHDT, CDR2 FYEKMQ (reference sequence). Losses at the gene ends were 3 bases for V and 13 bases for J; bases not matched to a gene: 8. The CDR3 has 14 residues. The CDR3 reads CASSLYGTGKPLHF. DNA of the CDR3: TGTGCCAGCAGCTTGTATGGGACAGGCAAGCCCCTCCACTTT.

The J gene is TRBJ1-1, the V gene TRBV18; D gene unclear. This CDR3 spans 15 amino acids. Germline V gene sequence: CDR1 KGHSH, CDR2 LQKENI. Trimming took 10 bases from V and 5 from J, leaving 23 bases between them. CDR3 loop: CATRSGRGKMTEAFF. The CDR3 DNA follows: TGTGCCACAAGATCCGGTCGGGGAAAGATGACTGAAGCTTTCTTT.

This chain uses TRBV6-1 with TRBJ2-6; D is uncertain. The V gene's germline CDR1 is MNHNS and CDR2 SASEGT. This CDR3 is 15 amino acids long. Trimming removed 0 bases at V and 1 base at J, with 4 bases between. CDR3 residues: CASSEASSGANVLTF. As DNA, the CDR3 is TGTGCCAGCAGTGAAGCGAGTTCTGGGGCCAACGTCCTGACTTTC.

This chain joins TRBV4-3 and TRBJ1-6; 7 nucleotides align to TRBD1. Germline loops: CDR1 LGHNA, CDR2 YSLEER. The trim removed 0 bases at V and 13 bases at J, leaving 12 bases unmatched. The CDR3 totals 16 residues. CDR3: CASSQDPRQGVAPLHF. For the CDR3, the DNA is TGCGCCAGCAGCCAAGATCCCCGGCAGGGGGTTGCCCCCCTCCACTTT.

J is TRBJ2-3 and V is TRBV24-1, with TRBD2 matching 13 bases. The junction had 9 bases not matched to a gene; V was cut back by 4 bases and J by 0 bases. The germline CDR1 and CDR2 sequences are KGHDR and SFDVKD. CDR3 length equals 19 residues. The CDR3 bases are TGTGCCACCAGTGACGACGGACTAGCGGGGGCAATTAGCACAGATACGCAGTATTTT. It codes for CATSDDGLAGAISTDTQYF.

The gene calls are TRBV21-1 and TRBJ2-1; the D segment call TRBD1 is taken from the table without a DNA check. TRBV21-1 is deemed a pseudogene. This CDR3 is built from 10 residues. CDR3 sequence reads: CATYRAEQFF. The CDR3 bases are TGTGCCACTTACAGGGCTGAGCAGTTCTTC.

The genes are TRBV20-1 and TRBJ1-1; TRBD1 is a possible D gene (6 bases). Germline lookup yields CDR1 DFQATT and CDR2 SNEGSKA (reference sequence). The CDR3 is 11 residues long. V lost 6 bases and J 5 bases, leaving 10 bases between the germline ends. The CDR3 sequence: CSALGGTEAFF. The CDR3 nucleotides are TGCAGTGCCTTAGGGGGAACTGAAGCTTTCTTT.

The chain recombines TRBV2 with TRBJ2-7, with a possible D match to TRBD2 (5 bases). Germline V gene lookup returns CDR1 SNHLY and CDR2 FYNNEI. The germline V and J ends were trimmed by 7 bases and 5 bases, with 9 bases remaining between them. The CDR3 loop spans 11 amino acids. CDR3 in amino acids: CASKFGDEQYF. DNA of the CDR3: TGTGCCAGCAAATTCGGGGACGAGCAGTACTTC.

The gene calls are TRBV7-9 and TRBJ1-2; TRBD1 is a possible D gene (5 bases). Trimming cost V 4 bases and J 6 bases, with 21 bases left between them. The CDR3 extends over 16 amino acids. Germline assignment: CDR1 SEHNR and CDR2 FQNEAQ (reference sequence). The CDR3 is CASSSSPQVAEDGYTF. CDR3 DNA: TGTGCCAGCAGCTCCTCCCCACAGGTGGCGGAAGATGGCTACACCTTC.

The rearrangement links TRBV21-1 to TRBJ2-5; TRBD2 is the table's D call and was not checked against the DNA. TRBV21-1 is a pseudogene. CDR3 length: 14 amino acids. The CDR3 DNA is TGTGCCAGCATCACTCGGGTCCCCCAAGAGACCCAGTACTTC. This codes for CASITRVPQETQYF.

Points on this clone: One end of the junction fails to match germline, which may point to a read error. The rearrangement uses TRBV10-1 and TRBJ1-5; 7 bases match TRBD1. CDR1 WNHNN and CDR2 SYGVQD come from the germline V gene (reference sequence). This CDR3 has 16 residues. For the CDR3, the DNA is TGCGCCAGTAGTGGTGTCAACAGGGGTTTCAATCAGCCCCAGCATTTT. Translation: CASSGVNRGFNQPQHF.

The chain uses TRBV14 and TRBJ2-3; possibly TRBD1 for D (5 bases). The CDR3 consists of 17 residues. Germline V lookup: CDR1 SGHDN, CDR2 FVKESK. V shed 1 base and J shed 2 bases, with 16 bases lying between them. CDR3 coding DNA: TGTGCCAGCAGCCAAGCGAGGACAACCTTTTTCACAGATACGCAGTATTTT. Its translation is CASSQARTTFFTDTQYF.